These 26 T cell receptor beta chains share one sample of origin, sequenced in a study of cytomegalovirus exposure and HLA in healthy donors. Vbeta (60) and Jbeta (13) primers were used in the PCR. Assay used: immunoSEQ multiplex PCR; TCRdb lists only in-frame clones, some missing. The profile covers some 110,000 clones, with around 63% appearing a single time and approximately 3% taken by the ten largest. The sample comprised PBMCs. Every receptor here comes from a man aged 25-45 years in good health and CMV-seronegative.

The chain joins TRBV7-8 to TRBJ1-3, with 8 nucleotides matching TRBD1. Per germline, CDR1 SGHVS and CDR2 FQNEAQ. After removal of 5 bases from V and 12 bases from J, the junction contained 12 bases not matched to a gene. CDR3 length: 14 residues. CDR3 sequence (DNA): TGTGCCAGCAGCGCGGGACAGGCAGGAAAGGGCATATATTTT. Translating gives CASSAGQAGKGIYF.

This clone occurred once. The sample carries other DNA sequences with the same CDR3. The chain recombines TRBV4-2 with TRBJ2-3; 11 bases are shared with TRBD2. Germline-derived CDR1 and CDR2 are LGHNA and YNFKEQ. V shed 1 base, J shed 0 bases, and the junction held 3 bases outside the gene matches. This CDR3 spans 17 amino acids. The CDR3 region has the DNA TGTGCCAGCAGCCAAGCCGGGACTAGCGGAAGCACAGATACGCAGTATTTT. It codes for CASSQAGTSGSTDTQYF.

The chain links TRBV19 to TRBJ2-2; possible D gene TRBD2, 5 bases. CDR1 LNHDA and CDR2 SQIVND come from the germline V gene (reference sequence). This CDR3 spans 13 amino acids. Trimming cost V 7 bases and J 2 bases, with 8 bases left between them. CDR3: CASIPGNTGELFF. The CDR3 DNA is TGTGCCAGTATACCGGGAAACACCGGGGAGCTGTTTTTT.

The genes are TRBV6-5 and TRBJ1-1; 9 nucleotides match TRBD1. Germline-derived CDR1 and CDR2 are MNHEY and SVGAGI. Germline trimming cut 2 bases from V and 4 bases from J; bases unmatched to any gene: 2. The CDR3 is made up of 14 amino acids. CDR3 DNA sequence: TGTGCCAGCAGTTACCGGACAGGGGTCACTGAAGCTTTCTTT. It specifies CASSYRTGVTEAFF.

This clone was found a few times. The rearrangement joins TRBV10-3 to TRBJ1-6, with 8 bases fitting TRBD1. V trimming: 5 bases; J trimming: 7 bases; junction bases outside the gene matches: 4. CDR1 ENHRY and CDR2 SYGVKD come from the germline V gene. The CDR3 is 14 residues long. This CDR3 is CAISQGANNSPLHF. The CDR3 coding sequence is TGTGCCATCAGTCAGGGGGCAAACAATTCACCCCTCCACTTT.

The chain combines TRBV5-1 with TRBJ2-1; possibly TRBD2 for D (5 bases). Trimming pared 3 bases from V and 1 base from J, leaving 8 bases between. This CDR3 spans 14 amino acids. Germline CDR1 SGHRS, CDR2 YFSETQ. The CDR3, as DNA: TGCGCCAGCAGCTCGTCGGGGTCCTACAATGAGCAGTTCTTC. Its protein product is CASSSSGSYNEQFF.

The rearrangement uses TRBV5-1 and TRBJ1-1; D is unclear. V was clipped by 0 bases and J by 1 base, with 13 bases between them. The CDR3 covers 16 residues. The V gene's germline CDR1 is SGHRS and CDR2 YFSETQ. The CDR3 loop is CASSLVPTTGNTEAFF. In nucleotides, the CDR3 is TGCGCCAGCAGCTTGGTTCCCACTACGGGGAACACTGAAGCTTTCTTT.

The gene calls are TRBV28 and TRBJ1-1; the D is unclear. This CDR3 has 14 amino acids. V was pared by 2 bases and J by 2 bases, with 9 bases between. CDR1 is MDHEN, CDR2 SYDVKM, per germline. The CDR3 DNA is TGTGCCAGCAGTTTAAGGCCAGGCAACACTGAAGCTTTCTTT. Protein sequence: CASSLRPGNTEAFF.

On this clone itself: Sequence at one end of the junction differs from germline and may be a read error. This chain uses TRBV7-9 with TRBJ1-1; no reliable D call. CDR3 length: 13 residues. In germline, CDR1 is SEHNR, CDR2 FQNEAQ (reference sequence). CDR3 in amino acids: CSSSLGSNTEAFF. DNA for the CDR3: TGTTCCAGCAGCTTGGGCAGTAACACTGAAGCTTTCTTT.

The V call is TRBV6-1, the J call TRBJ2-7, with 9 bases aligning to TRBD1. V gave up 5 bases and J gave up 7 bases; unmatched junction bases: 12. Germline CDR1 is MNHNS and CDR2 is SASEGT. This CDR3 is 15 amino acids long. The CDR3 DNA follows: TGTGCCAGCAGTCTTATGGCACAGGGGGCAGGAGAGCAGTACTTC. Encoded protein: CASSLMAQGAGEQYF.

This clone was counted a few times. J is TRBJ2-1 and V is TRBV7-9; no definite D call. Germline assignment: CDR1 SEHNR and CDR2 FQNEAQ (reference sequence). V was shortened by 7 bases and J by 0 bases, with 16 bases between the two germline ends. The CDR3 has 16 amino acids. This chain's CDR3 is CASTENGGTSYNEQFF. CDR3 bases: TGTGCCAGCACCGAAAACGGCGGTACCTCCTACAATGAGCAGTTCTTC.

This sequence joins TRBV5-1 and TRBJ2-7, with TRBD1 matching 9 bases. The CDR3 runs 14 residues. CDR1 and CDR2 (germline): SGHRS, YFSETQ. V shed 3 bases and J 3 bases; nucleotides not matched to a gene: 4. CDR3 sequence reads: CASSSPGQGYEQYF. The CDR3 bases are TGCGCCAGCAGCTCACCGGGACAGGGCTACGAGCAGTACTTC.

This clone has a handful of counts. In DNA, the CDR3 is TGTGCCAGCAGCTTGGACAGCTTCTATGGCTACACCTTC. Protein sequence: CASSLDSFYGYTF. J is TRBJ1-2 and V is TRBV5-6; D call uncertain. The length of the CDR3 is 13 residues. Germline V gene sequence: CDR1 SGHDT, CDR2 YYEEEE. V lost 0 bases to trimming and J lost 4 bases, with 7 bases between them.

V is TRBV7-2 and J is TRBJ1-5; the D gene is possibly TRBD1 (5 bases). The CDR3 consists of 15 residues. The V gene's germline CDR1 is SGHTA and CDR2 FQGNSA. Deletions cut 5 bases from V and 0 bases from J, with 11 bases between. This chain's CDR3 is CASSLTADSNQPQHF. CDR3 nucleotide sequence: TGTGCCAGCAGCCTGACAGCAGATAGCAATCAGCCCCAGCATTTT.

The chain has TRBV10-3 and TRBJ2-1; no clear D. CDR3 length: 16 residues. Trimming removed 2 bases at V and 3 bases at J, with 14 bases between. Looked up from germline, CDR1 is ENHRY and CDR2 is SYGVKD. The CDR3 region has the DNA TGTGCCATCAGTGAGGTGGCGGCCCCCAGCTACAATGAGCAGTTCTTC. Residues: CAISEVAAPSYNEQFF.

V usage is TRBV28 and J usage is TRBJ2-7; 10 bases fit TRBD2. Trimming took 6 bases from V and 2 from J; bases not matched to a gene: 10. This CDR3 comprises 16 residues. Germline V gives CDR1 MDHEN, CDR2 SYDVKM. The CDR3 DNA sequence: TGTGCCAGCAGCCTCCCCTCTAGCGGGAGCCCCTACGAGCAGTACTTC. Protein: CASSLPSSGSPYEQYF.

The chain joins TRBV11-2 to TRBJ1-1, with D perhaps TRBD1 (5 bases). Germline V gene lookup returns CDR1 SGHAT and CDR2 FQNNGV. The CDR3 sequence is 13 residues long. V dropped 1 base and J dropped 11 bases, with 14 bases sitting between them. CDR3 sequence (DNA): TGTGCCAGCAGCTTAGTGACAGATTTACGGGCTTTCTTT. It specifies CASSLVTDLRAFF.

The chain joins TRBV2 to TRBJ2-3; D remains ambiguous. Germline V gene lookup returns CDR1 SNHLY and CDR2 FYNNEI. Trimming stripped 4 bases from V and 4 bases from J, with 12 bases between. The CDR3 is 14 residues long. In DNA, the CDR3 is TGTGCCAGCAGTGTAGAGCCCACCCCAGATACGCAGTATTTT. It codes for CASSVEPTPDTQYF.

The CDR3 DNA reads TGTGCCAGTACCAGGGACAGTCTCCGATATAGCAATCAGCCCCAGCATTTT. This sequence encodes CASTRDSLRYSNQPQHF. The rearrangement links TRBV19 to TRBJ1-5; 7 bases map to TRBD1. This CDR3 is 17 amino acids long. Germline V lookup: CDR1 LNHDA, CDR2 SQIVND (reference sequence). Trimming cost V 7 bases and J 0 bases; bases outside gene matches: 12.

This clone appeared once. V and J are TRBV27 and TRBJ1-2; D is ambiguous. Trimming left V 2 bases short and J 5 bases short, with 12 bases between. Germline V gives CDR1 MNHEY, CDR2 SMNVEV (reference sequence). The CDR3 extends over 14 amino acids. Here the CDR3 reads CASSLTAHLYGYTF. CDR3 nucleotide sequence: TGTGCCAGCAGTTTAACCGCCCATCTATATGGCTACACCTTC.

The chain recombines TRBV19 with TRBJ2-7; 12 bases match TRBD2. This CDR3 region has 15 residues. The germline gives CDR1 LNHDA, CDR2 SQIVND (reference sequence). V lost 6 bases and J lost 3; bases outside the gene matches: 6. The CDR3 nucleotides read TGTGCCAGTAGCCCGACTAGCGGGGGCAACTACGAGCAGTACTTC. The encoded protein is CASSPTSGGNYEQYF.

V usage is TRBV11-2 and J usage is TRBJ2-7; perhaps TRBD1 as D (6 bases). Germline V CDR1 and CDR2: SGHAT, FQNNGV. With 3 bases removed from V and 4 bases from J, the gap between germline ends came to 13 bases. CDR3 length: 14 residues. The CDR3 nucleotides read TGTGCCAGCAGCTTCGGGCAGGGGAAATACGAGCAGTACTTC. Its protein is CASSFGQGKYEQYF.

V and J are TRBV27 and TRBJ1-2; the match to TRBD1 covers 8 bases. The V gene end was trimmed by 6 bases and the J gene end by 3 bases; junction bases not matched to a gene: 6. CDR3 length: 14 amino acids. CDR1 is MNHEY, CDR2 SMNVEV, per germline (reference sequence). The CDR3 region has the DNA TGTGCCAGCAGGCCGGGACAGGCCGACTATGGCTACACCTTC. The encoded protein is CASRPGQADYGYTF.

The chain couples TRBV7-2 to TRBJ2-5; TRBD2 matches 9 bases. The J call may be in error: the DNA end matches TRBJ2-7 better. The CDR3 runs to 14 residues. The germline gives CDR1 SGHTA, CDR2 FQGNSA. The CDR3, as DNA: TGTGCCAGCCTCGGGGCGGGAGGGCCCTACGAGCAGTACTTC. Protein sequence: CASLGAGGPYEQYF.

In its sample, this clone was seen once. V is TRBV30 and J is TRBJ2-7; 7 bases are a match to TRBD2. The CDR3 runs 15 residues. The germline CDR1 and CDR2 sequences are GTSNPN and SVGIG (reference sequence). V shed 2 bases and J 2 bases; nucleotides not matched to a gene: 9. CDR3 nucleotide sequence: TGTGCCTGGAGTAGACGCCAAGCGGGGCCCTACGAGCAGTACTTC. Its protein product is CAWSRRQAGPYEQYF.

CDR3 DNA sequence: TGTGCCAGCAGCCAAGAACTAGCGGGAGTAAATGAGCAGTTCTTC. It is translated as CASSQELAGVNEQFF. The chain joins TRBV4-2 to TRBJ2-1, with 11 bases aligning to TRBD2. V lost 0 bases and J lost 7; bases outside the gene matches: 2. This CDR3 is 15 amino acids long. Germline CDR1 is LGHNA and CDR2 is YNFKEQ.